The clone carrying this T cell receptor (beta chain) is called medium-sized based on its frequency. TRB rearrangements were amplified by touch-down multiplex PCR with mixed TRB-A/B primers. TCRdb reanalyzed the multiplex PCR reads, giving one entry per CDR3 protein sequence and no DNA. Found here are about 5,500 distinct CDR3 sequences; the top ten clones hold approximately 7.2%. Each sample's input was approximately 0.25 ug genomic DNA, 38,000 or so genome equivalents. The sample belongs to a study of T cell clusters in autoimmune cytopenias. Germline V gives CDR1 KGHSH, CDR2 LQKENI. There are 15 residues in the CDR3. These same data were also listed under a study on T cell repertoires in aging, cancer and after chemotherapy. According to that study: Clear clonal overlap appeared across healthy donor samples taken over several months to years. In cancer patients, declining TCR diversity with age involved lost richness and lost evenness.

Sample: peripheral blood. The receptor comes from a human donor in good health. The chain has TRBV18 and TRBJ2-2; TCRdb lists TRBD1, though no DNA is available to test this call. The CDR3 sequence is CASSPGRGDTGELFF.